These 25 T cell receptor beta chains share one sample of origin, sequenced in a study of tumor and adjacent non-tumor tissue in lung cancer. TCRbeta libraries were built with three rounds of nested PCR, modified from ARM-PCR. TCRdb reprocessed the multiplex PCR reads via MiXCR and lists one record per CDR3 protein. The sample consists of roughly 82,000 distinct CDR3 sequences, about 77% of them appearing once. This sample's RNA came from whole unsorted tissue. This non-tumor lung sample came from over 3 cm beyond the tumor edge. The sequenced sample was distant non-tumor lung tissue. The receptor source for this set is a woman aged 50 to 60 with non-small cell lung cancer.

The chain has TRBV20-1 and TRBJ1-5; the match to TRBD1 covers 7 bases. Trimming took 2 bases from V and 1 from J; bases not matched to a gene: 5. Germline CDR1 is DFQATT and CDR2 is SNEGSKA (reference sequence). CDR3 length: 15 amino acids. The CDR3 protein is CSARKGQESNQPQHF. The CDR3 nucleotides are TGCAGTGCTAGAAAAGGACAGGAGAGCAATCAGCCCCAGCATTTT.

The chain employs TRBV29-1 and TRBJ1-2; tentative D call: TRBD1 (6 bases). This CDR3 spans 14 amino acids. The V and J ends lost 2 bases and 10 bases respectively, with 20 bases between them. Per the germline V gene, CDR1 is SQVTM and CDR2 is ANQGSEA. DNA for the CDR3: TGCAGCGTTGAACGCGGGAACAGGGCTCACGACTACACCTTC. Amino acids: CSVERGNRAHDYTF.

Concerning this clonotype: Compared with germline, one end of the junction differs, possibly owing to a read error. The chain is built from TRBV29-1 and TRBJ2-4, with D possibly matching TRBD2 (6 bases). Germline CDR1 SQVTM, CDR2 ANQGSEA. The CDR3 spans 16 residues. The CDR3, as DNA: TGCAGCGTTGAAGATCGGGGTGGACTAACCAAAAACATTCTGTACTTC. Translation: CSVEDRGGLTKNILYF.

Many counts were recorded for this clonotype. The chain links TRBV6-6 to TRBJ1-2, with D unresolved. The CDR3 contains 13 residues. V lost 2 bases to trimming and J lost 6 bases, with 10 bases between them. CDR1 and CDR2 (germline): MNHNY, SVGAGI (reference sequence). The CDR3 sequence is CASSYAGEDGYTF. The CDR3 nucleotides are TGTGCCAGCAGTTACGCAGGCGAGGATGGCTACACCTTC.

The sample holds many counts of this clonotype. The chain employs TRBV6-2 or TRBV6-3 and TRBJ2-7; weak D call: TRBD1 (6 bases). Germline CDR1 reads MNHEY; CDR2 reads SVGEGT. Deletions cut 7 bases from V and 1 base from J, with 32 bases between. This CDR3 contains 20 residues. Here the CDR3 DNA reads TGTGCCAGCACCTCCCCACAGATCCCGGGGACACGGCGGCGATCCTACGAGCAGTACTTC. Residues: CASTSPQIPGTRRRSYEQYF.

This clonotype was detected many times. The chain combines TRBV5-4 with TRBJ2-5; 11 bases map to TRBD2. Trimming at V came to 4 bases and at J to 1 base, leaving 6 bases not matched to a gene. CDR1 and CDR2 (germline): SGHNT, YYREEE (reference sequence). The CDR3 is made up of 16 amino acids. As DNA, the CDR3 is TGTGCCAGCAGCGAGGAACTAGCGGGAGCCCAAGAGACCCAGTACTTC. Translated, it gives CASSEELAGAQETQYF.

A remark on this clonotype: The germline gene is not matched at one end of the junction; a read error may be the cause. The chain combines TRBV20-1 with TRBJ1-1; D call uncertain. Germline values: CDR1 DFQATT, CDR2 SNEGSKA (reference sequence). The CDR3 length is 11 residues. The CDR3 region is CNASDDPEAFF. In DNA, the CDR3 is TGCAATGCTAGTGACGACCCTGAAGCTTTCTTT.

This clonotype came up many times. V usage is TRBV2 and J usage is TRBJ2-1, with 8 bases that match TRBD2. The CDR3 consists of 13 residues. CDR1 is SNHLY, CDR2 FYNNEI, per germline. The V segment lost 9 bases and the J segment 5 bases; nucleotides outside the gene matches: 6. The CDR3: CARPGLGHNEQFF. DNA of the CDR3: TGTGCCAGACCGGGACTAGGCCACAATGAGCAGTTCTTC.

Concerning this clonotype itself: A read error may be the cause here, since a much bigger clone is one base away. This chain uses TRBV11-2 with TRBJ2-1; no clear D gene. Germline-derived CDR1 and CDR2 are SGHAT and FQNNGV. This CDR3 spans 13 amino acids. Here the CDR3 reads CSSSLEAPNEQFF. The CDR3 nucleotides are TGTTCCAGCAGCCTAGAGGCTCCCAATGAGCAGTTCTTC. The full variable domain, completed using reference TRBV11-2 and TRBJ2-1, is EAGVAQSPRYKIIEKRQSVAFWCNPISGHATLYWYQQILGQGPKLLIQFQNNGVVDDSQLPKDRFSAERLKGVDSTLKIQPAKLEDSAVYLCSSSLEAPNEQFFGPGTRLTVL.

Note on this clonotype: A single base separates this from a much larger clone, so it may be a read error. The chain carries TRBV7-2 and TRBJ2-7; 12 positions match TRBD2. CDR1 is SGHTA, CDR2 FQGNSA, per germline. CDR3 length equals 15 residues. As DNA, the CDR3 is TGTGCCAGCATCTCCGGACTAGCGGGGTACTACGAGCACTACTTC. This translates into CASISGLAGYYEHYF.

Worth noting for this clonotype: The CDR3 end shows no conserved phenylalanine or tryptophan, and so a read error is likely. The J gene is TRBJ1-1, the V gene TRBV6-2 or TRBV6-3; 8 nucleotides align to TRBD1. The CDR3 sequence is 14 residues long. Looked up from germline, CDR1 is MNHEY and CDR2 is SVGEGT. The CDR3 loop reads CVSSYLDRGAMAFL. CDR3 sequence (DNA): TGTGTCAGCAGTTACCTCGACAGGGGAGCGATGGCTTTCTTA.

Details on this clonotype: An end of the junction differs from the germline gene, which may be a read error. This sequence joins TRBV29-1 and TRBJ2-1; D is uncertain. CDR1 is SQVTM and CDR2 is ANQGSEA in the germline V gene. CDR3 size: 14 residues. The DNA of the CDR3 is TGCAGCGTTCTTGTCCAGGATGTTTACAATGAGCGGTTCTTC. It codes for CSVLVQDVYNERFF.

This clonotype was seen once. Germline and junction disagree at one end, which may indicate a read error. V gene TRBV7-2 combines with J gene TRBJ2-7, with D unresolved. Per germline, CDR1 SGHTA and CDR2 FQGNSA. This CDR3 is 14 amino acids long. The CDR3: CVSSLNGVHYEQYF. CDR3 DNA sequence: TGTGTCAGCAGCTTAAATGGCGTACACTACGAGCAGTACTTC. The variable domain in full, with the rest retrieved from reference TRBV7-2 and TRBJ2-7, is GAGVSQSPSNKVTEKGKDVELRCDPISGHTALYWYRQSLGQGLEFLIYFQGNSAPDKSGLPSDRFSAERTGGSVSTLTIQRTQQEDSAVYLCVSSLNGVHYEQYFGPGTRLTVT.

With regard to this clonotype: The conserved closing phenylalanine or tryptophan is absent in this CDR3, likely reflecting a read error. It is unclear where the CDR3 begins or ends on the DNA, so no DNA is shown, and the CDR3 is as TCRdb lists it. The CDR3 here is CVSNRGSGYTGELLI. The rearrangement uses TRBV6-1 and TRBJ2-2; the table's D gene call, TRBD2, was not cross checked with the DNA. The CDR3 numbers 15 amino acids, ends counted. CDR1 and CDR2 from the germline V gene are MNHNS and SASEGT.

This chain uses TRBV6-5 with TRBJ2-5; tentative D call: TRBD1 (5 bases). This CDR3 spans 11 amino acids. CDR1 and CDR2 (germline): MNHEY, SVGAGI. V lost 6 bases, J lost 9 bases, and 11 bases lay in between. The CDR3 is CASSLEGAQYF. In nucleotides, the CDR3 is TGTGCCAGCAGCCTTGAAGGGGCCCAGTACTTC.

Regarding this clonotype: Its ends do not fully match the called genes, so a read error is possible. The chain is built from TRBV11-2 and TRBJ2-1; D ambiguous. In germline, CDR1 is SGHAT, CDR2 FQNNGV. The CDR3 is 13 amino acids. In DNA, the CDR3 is TGTGCCAGTAGCTCAGAGGCGGCCAATAAGCAGTTCTTC. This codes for CASSSEAANKQFF.

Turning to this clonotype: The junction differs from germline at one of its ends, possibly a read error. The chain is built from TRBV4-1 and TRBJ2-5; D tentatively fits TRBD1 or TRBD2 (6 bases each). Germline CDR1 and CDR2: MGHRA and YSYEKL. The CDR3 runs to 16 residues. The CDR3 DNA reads TGCGCCAGCAGCCAACCGACTATCGGGGGCCGAGAGACACAGTACTTC. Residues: CASSQPTIGGRETQYF.

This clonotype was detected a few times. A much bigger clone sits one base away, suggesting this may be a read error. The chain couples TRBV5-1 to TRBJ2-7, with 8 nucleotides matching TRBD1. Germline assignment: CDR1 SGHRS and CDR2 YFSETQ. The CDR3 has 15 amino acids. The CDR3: CASGLVGDRGREQYF. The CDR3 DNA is TGCGCCAGCGGCTTGGTGGGAGACAGGGGTCGTGAGCAGTACTTC.

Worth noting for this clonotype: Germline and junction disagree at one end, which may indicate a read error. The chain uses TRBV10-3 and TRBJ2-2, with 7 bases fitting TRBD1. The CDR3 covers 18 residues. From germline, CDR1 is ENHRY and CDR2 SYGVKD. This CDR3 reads CTISVRQGSRTYTGELFF. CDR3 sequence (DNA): TGTACCATCAGTGTGCGACAGGGAAGCAGGACCTACACAGGAGAGCTGTTTTTT.

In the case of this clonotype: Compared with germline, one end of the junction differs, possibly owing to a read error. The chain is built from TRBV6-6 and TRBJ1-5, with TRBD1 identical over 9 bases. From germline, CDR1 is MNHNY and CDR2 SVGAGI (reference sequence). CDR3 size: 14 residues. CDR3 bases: TGCTCCTGCAGGACAGGGGCCCTCAATCAGCCCCAGCATTTT. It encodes CSCRTGALNQPQHF.

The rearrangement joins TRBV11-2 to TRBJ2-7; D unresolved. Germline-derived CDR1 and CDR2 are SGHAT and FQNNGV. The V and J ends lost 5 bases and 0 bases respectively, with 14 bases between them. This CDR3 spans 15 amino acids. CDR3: CASSLPGRYSYEQYF. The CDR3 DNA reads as TGTGCCAGCAGCCTTCCCGGAAGATACTCCTACGAGCAGTACTTC. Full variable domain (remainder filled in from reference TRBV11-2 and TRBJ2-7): EAGVAQSPRYKIIEKRQSVAFWCNPISGHATLYWYQQILGQGPKLLIQFQNNGVVDDSQLPKDRFSAERLKGVDSTLKIQPAKLEDSAVYLCASSLPGRYSYEQYFGPGTRLTVT.

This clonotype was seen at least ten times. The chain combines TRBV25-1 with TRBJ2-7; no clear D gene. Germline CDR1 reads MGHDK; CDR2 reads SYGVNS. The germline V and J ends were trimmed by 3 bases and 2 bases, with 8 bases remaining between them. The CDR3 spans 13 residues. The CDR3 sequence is CASSEHDTYEQYF. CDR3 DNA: TGTGCCAGCAGTGAGCACGACACCTACGAGCAGTACTTC.

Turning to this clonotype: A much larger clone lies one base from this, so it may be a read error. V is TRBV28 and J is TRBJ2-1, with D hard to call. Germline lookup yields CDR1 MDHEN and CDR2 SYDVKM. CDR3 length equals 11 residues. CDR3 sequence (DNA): TGTGCCAGCAGGCGATACAATGAGCTGTTCTTC. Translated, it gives CASRRYNELFF.

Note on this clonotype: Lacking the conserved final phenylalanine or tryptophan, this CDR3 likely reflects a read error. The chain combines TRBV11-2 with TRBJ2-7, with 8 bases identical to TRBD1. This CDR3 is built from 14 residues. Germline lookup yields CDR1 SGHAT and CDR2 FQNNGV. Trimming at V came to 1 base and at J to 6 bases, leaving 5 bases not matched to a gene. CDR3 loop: CASSLVRDRCEQYL. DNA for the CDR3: TGTGCCAGCAGCTTAGTTAGGGACAGGTGCGAGCAGTACCTC.

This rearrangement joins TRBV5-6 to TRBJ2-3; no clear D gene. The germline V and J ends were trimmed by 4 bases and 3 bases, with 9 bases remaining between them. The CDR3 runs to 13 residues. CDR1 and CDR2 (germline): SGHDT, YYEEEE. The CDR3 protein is CASSLQVTDTQYF. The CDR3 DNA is TGTGCCAGCAGCCTCCAAGTGACAGATACGCAGTATTTT.